The 15 T cell receptor beta chains below all came from one sample that was sequenced in a study of shared clonotypes between healthy human individuals. This table comes from immunoSEQ multiplex PCR, and its TCRdb copy is limited to in-frame clones, with some not included. The table includes over a million clones, roughly 97% detected once. The sample was naive CD4+ T cells sorted from blood. Subset meaning: CD45RA+ positively selected. These receptors originate from a man aged 30 to 39 in good health.

This chain joins TRBV10-2 and TRBJ1-1; D is possibly TRBD1 (5 bases). Germline values: CDR1 WSHSY, CDR2 SAAADI. Trimming cost V 6 bases and J 8 bases, with 13 bases left between them. The CDR3 consists of 12 residues. The chain's CDR3 is CASRGDRKEAFF. The CDR3 nucleotides are TGCGCCAGCAGGGGGGACCGAAAAGAAGCTTTCTTT.

This chain links TRBV11-3 with TRBJ2-7; D not resolved. Trimming shortened V by 0 bases and J by 5 bases, and 8 bases separated the two germline ends. The length of the CDR3 is 13 residues. Germline-derived CDR1 and CDR2 are SGHNT and YENEEA. In DNA form, the CDR3 reads TGTGCCAGCAGCTTAGAGCGTCACCACGAGCAGTACTTC. As protein: CASSLERHHEQYF.

The chain carries TRBV5-1 and TRBJ1-1; no reliable D call. Trimming pared 5 bases from V and 0 bases from J, leaving 8 bases between. Germline CDR1 is SGHRS and CDR2 is YFSETQ. This CDR3 spans 13 amino acids. CDR3: CASSRKVNTEAFF. CDR3 DNA sequence: TGCGCCAGCAGTAGGAAAGTGAACACTGAAGCTTTCTTT.

The rearrangement uses TRBV7-7 and TRBJ2-2; no definite D call. The V and J ends lost 1 base and 2 bases respectively, with 17 bases between them. The CDR3 length is 18 residues. Germline assignment: CDR1 SSHAT and CDR2 FNYEAQ (reference sequence). CDR3 region: CASSLDPNSYLNTGELFF. CDR3 bases: TGTGCCAGCAGCTTAGACCCCAACAGCTATCTTAACACCGGGGAGCTGTTTTTT.

V is TRBV5-1 and J is TRBJ2-1; 7 nucleotides agree with TRBD1. Per the germline V gene, CDR1 is SGHRS and CDR2 is YFSETQ. The CDR3 loop spans 16 amino acids. V dropped 5 bases and J dropped 4; count of bases not matched to a gene: 12. CDR3 bases: TGCGCCAGCAGTGTACTTCCGGGACAGACTTACAATGAGCAGTTCTTC. Residues: CASSVLPGQTYNEQFF.

This clone occurred once. V is TRBV19 and J is TRBJ2-5; tentative D call: TRBD1 (5 bases). V dropped 7 bases and J dropped 2 bases, with 20 bases sitting between them. The germline V gene has CDR1 LNHDA and CDR2 SQIVND (reference sequence). This CDR3 spans 16 amino acids. The CDR3 DNA sequence: TGTGCCAGTAAGAGTGGTCAGGGCGCGGAGCAAGAGACCCAGTACTTC. The encoded protein is CASKSGQGAEQETQYF. Using reference TRBV19 and TRBJ2-5 for the parts outside the CDR3, the full variable domain is DGGITQSPKYLFRKEGQNVTLSCEQNLNHDAMYWYRQDPGQGLRLIYYSQIVNDFQKGDIAEGYSVSREKKESFPLTVTSAQKNPTAFYLCASKSGQGAEQETQYFGPGTRLLVL.

This clone was detected only once. The chain uses TRBV27 and TRBJ2-1; TRBD2 agrees at 11 bases. The CDR3 is 23 residues long. The junction had 25 bases not matched to a gene; V was cut back by 2 bases and J by 4 bases. CDR1 and CDR2 from the germline V gene are MNHEY and SMNVEV (reference sequence). The CDR3 DNA follows: TGTGCCAGCAGTTTAAGGGGACAGGTATTACTAGCGGGAGTAGGCCGAGGGTACAATGAGCAGTTCTTC. This translates into CASSLRGQVLLAGVGRGYNEQFF.

V and J are TRBV7-3 and TRBJ2-1; tentatively, D is TRBD1 (6 bases). The CDR3 is 15 residues long. From germline, CDR1 is SGHTA and CDR2 FQGTGA. Trimming took 5 bases from V and 5 from J, leaving 16 bases between them. Written as DNA, the CDR3 is TGTGCCAGCAGCCCACAGGGTAATTTGGACAATGAGCAGTTCTTC. Amino acids: CASSPQGNLDNEQFF.

The rearrangement uses TRBV27 and TRBJ2-7; a weak D match, TRBD2 (5 bases). Germline-derived CDR1 and CDR2 are MNHEY and SMNVEV (reference sequence). Trimming pared 5 bases from V and 2 bases from J, leaving 13 bases between. The CDR3 has 14 amino acids. The CDR3 DNA is TGTGCCAGCAGTCCGAGGGTTCTTCCCTACGAGCAGTACTTC. This encodes CASSPRVLPYEQYF.

The chain links TRBV14 to TRBJ2-3; 10 nucleotides agree with TRBD2. CDR3 length: 17 amino acids. Germline trimming cut 2 bases from V and 1 base from J; bases unmatched to any gene: 6. Germline CDR1 reads SGHDN; CDR2 reads FVKESK. This chain's CDR3 is CASSQNAGTSGTDTQYF. The CDR3 coding sequence is TGTGCCAGCAGCCAAAACGCCGGGACTAGCGGCACAGATACGCAGTATTTT.

V usage is TRBV2 and J usage is TRBJ2-4, with D maybe TRBD2 (5 bases). Germline V CDR1 and CDR2: SNHLY, FYNNEI. The CDR3 is 15 amino acids. Trimming left V 8 bases short and J 0 bases short, with 14 bases between. The CDR3 region has the DNA TGTGCCAGCGGTTTCGCGGGTAAAGCCAAAAACATTCAGTACTTC. Its protein product is CASGFAGKAKNIQYF.

This chain links TRBV28 with TRBJ1-1; no definite D call. V shed 7 bases and J shed 4 bases, with 7 bases lying between them. Germline-derived CDR1 and CDR2 are MDHEN and SYDVKM. CDR3 length: 11 amino acids. CDR3 nucleotides: TGTGCCAGCATTATACCCACTGAAGCTTTCTTT. Translated, it gives CASIIPTEAFF.

The chain combines TRBV9 with TRBJ2-2; D is unclear. CDR1 SGDLS and CDR2 YYNGEE come from the germline V gene. Between the trimmed V and J ends, which lost 4 bases and 4 bases, there was a span of 14 bases. CDR3 size: 15 residues. The CDR3 reads CASSHGSQVTGELFF. Here the CDR3 DNA reads TGTGCCAGCAGCCACGGCAGCCAGGTCACCGGGGAGCTGTTTTTT.

This clone appeared a single time. The chain uses TRBV29-1 and TRBJ2-1, with D hard to call. The CDR3 is 10 amino acids. V was clipped by 4 bases and J by 6 bases, with 4 bases between them. The germline V gene encodes CDR1 SQVTM and CDR2 ANQGSEA. The CDR3 DNA reads as TGCAGCGTTGTTCCCAATGAGCAGTTCTTC. This translates into CSVVPNEQFF.

This clone was seen once. The CDR3 protein is CASSPATGGLETQYF. Written as DNA, the CDR3 is TGTGCCAGCTCACCAGCGACAGGGGGTCTGGAGACCCAGTACTTC. The chain employs TRBV18 and TRBJ2-5; TRBD1 matches 9 bases. Germline CDR1 reads KGHSH; CDR2 reads LQKENI. CDR3 size: 15 residues. The ends lost 2 bases at V and 5 bases at J; junction bases unmatched: 6.